This passage covers 21 T cell receptor beta chains from one sample sequenced in a study of blood T cell repertoires in COVID-19. Profiling relied on immunoSEQ multiplex PCR, and the TCRdb table lists in-frame clones only, not all of them. The data contain 190,000 or so clones, approximately 88% of them singletons. The sequenced sample consisted of PBMCs or T cells enriched from blood (not recorded which). These receptor sequences come from a man between 18 and 29 years old with acute COVID-19.

V is TRBV28 and J is TRBJ1-2; D is possibly TRBD1 (5 bases). Per germline, CDR1 MDHEN and CDR2 SYDVKM. Trimming left V 5 bases short and J 5 bases short, with 12 bases between. The CDR3 has 13 residues. The CDR3: CASSLPGWYGYTF. CDR3 sequence (DNA): TGTGCCAGCAGTCTCCCAGGGTGGTATGGCTACACCTTC.

In this sample, this clone turned up once. The V and J genes are TRBV12-3 or TRBV12-4 and TRBJ1-2; 7 bases agree with TRBD1. The CDR3 consists of 13 residues. J gave up 5 bases and V 7 bases, and 7 bases lay outside the gene matches. The CDR3 DNA is TGTGCCAGCAAACGCGGGGACAGATATGGCTACACCTTC. This gives the protein CASKRGDRYGYTF.

The chain has TRBV28 and TRBJ2-7, with TRBD1 matching 11 bases. V lost 4 bases to trimming and J lost 2 bases; unmatched junction nucleotides: 16. There are 19 residues in the CDR3. Germline V CDR1 and CDR2: MDHEN, SYDVKM. The CDR3 is CASSSTYNPGQGGPYEQYF. DNA of the CDR3: TGTGCCAGCAGTTCGACCTACAATCCGGGACAGGGGGGCCCCTACGAGCAGTACTTC.

The count of this clone is one. The rearrangement joins TRBV4-1 to TRBJ1-4; possibly TRBD1 for D (5 bases). The V end lost 0 bases, the J end lost 7 bases, and 12 bases lay between the germline ends. The CDR3 is made up of 15 amino acids. In germline, CDR1 is MGHRA, CDR2 YSYEKL. CDR3: CASSQEGSQGEKLFF. CDR3 bases: TGCGCCAGCAGCCAAGAAGGAAGCCAGGGTGAAAAACTGTTTTTT.

This clone is a singleton in its sample. The V call is TRBV25-1, the J call TRBJ2-2; 9 positions agree with TRBD2. Trimming at V came to 3 bases and at J to 6 bases, leaving 11 bases not matched to a gene. Per the germline V gene, CDR1 is MGHDK and CDR2 is SYGVNS. The CDR3 consists of 17 residues. The CDR3 sequence: CASSDRGHSGRAGELFF. Written as DNA, the CDR3 is TGTGCCAGCAGTGATAGAGGACATAGCGGGAGAGCCGGGGAGCTGTTTTTT.

This chain links TRBV27 with TRBJ2-2; 8 nucleotides match TRBD1. Germline V gene lookup returns CDR1 MNHEY and CDR2 SMNVEV (reference sequence). The junction had 5 bases not matched to a gene; V was cut back by 6 bases and J by 2 bases. This CDR3 comprises 15 residues. CDR3 sequence: CASSVGQDNTGELFF. The CDR3 coding sequence is TGTGCCAGCAGCGTGGGACAGGATAACACCGGGGAGCTGTTTTTT.

The chain links TRBV6-5 to TRBJ2-1; 11 bases are a match to TRBD1. V was pared by 5 bases and J by 7 bases, with 4 bases of the junction left unmatched. CDR1 MNHEY and CDR2 SVGAGI come from the germline V gene. This CDR3 has 14 amino acids. The CDR3 sequence is CASSPGTGGNEQFF. CDR3 nucleotide sequence: TGTGCCAGCAGTCCCGGGACAGGGGGGAATGAGCAGTTCTTC.

This sequence joins TRBV28 and TRBJ1-5; weak D call: TRBD1 (5 bases). This CDR3 contains 12 residues. Germline V gene sequence: CDR1 MDHEN, CDR2 SYDVKM. Trimming cost V 5 bases and J 4 bases, with 6 bases left between them. CDR3 region: CASSAGNQPQHF. The CDR3 region has the DNA TGTGCCAGCAGTGCAGGGAATCAGCCCCAGCATTTT.

The genes are TRBV7-2 and TRBJ2-5; 7 bases are shared with TRBD2. The length of the CDR3 is 15 residues. CDR1 SGHTA and CDR2 FQGNSA come from the germline V gene. V lost 5 bases to trimming and J lost 0 bases; unmatched junction nucleotides: 6. DNA for the CDR3: TGTGCCAGCAGCACAATGGGAGGGAACCAAGAGACCCAGTACTTC. Its translation: CASSTMGGNQETQYF.

The CDR3 reads CATSDLGFGGGETQYF. The CDR3 region has the DNA TGTGCCACCAGTGATTTGGGGTTTGGCGGGGGGGAGACCCAGTACTTC. The V call is TRBV24-1, the J call TRBJ2-5, with 8 bases fitting TRBD2. The germline V gene has CDR1 KGHDR and CDR2 SFDVKD. V shed 0 bases and J 5 bases; nucleotides not matched to a gene: 7. The CDR3 is made up of 16 amino acids.

The CDR3 bases are TGTGCCAGCAGCCCCTTCACAGGCAGGGGGCCTAACTATGGCTACACCTTC. Residues: CASSPFTGRGPNYGYTF. The V gene is TRBV27, the J gene TRBJ1-2; 8 positions agree with TRBD1. CDR1 is MNHEY and CDR2 is SMNVEV in the germline V gene (reference sequence). The CDR3 totals 17 residues. V lost 6 bases to trimming and J lost 0 bases; unmatched junction nucleotides: 12.

The V and J genes are TRBV2 and TRBJ1-1; no definite D call. The CDR3 covers 13 residues. Germline assignment: CDR1 SNHLY and CDR2 FYNNEI. Trimming removed 4 bases at V and 3 bases at J, with 9 bases between. Written as DNA, the CDR3 is TGTGCCAGCAGTGTTGGTCGGTACACTGAAGCTTTCTTT. Amino acids: CASSVGRYTEAFF.

This clone occurred once. The rearrangement links TRBV19 to TRBJ1-5; a weak D match, TRBD1 (6 bases). The CDR3 loop spans 15 amino acids. Trimming shortened V by 3 bases and J by 3 bases, and 12 bases separated the two germline ends. In germline, CDR1 is LNHDA, CDR2 SQIVND (reference sequence). The CDR3 loop reads CASSMGAGVNQPQHF. Written as DNA, the CDR3 is TGTGCCAGTAGTATGGGGGCGGGGGTCAATCAGCCCCAGCATTTT.

The chain recombines TRBV10-3 with TRBJ1-3; D possibly corresponds to TRBD1 (6 bases). The CDR3 totals 15 residues. Trimming stripped 4 bases from V and 0 bases from J, with 10 bases between. Germline CDR1 ENHRY, CDR2 SYGVKD. In DNA, the CDR3 is TGTGCCATCAGTGGGGACATAAGCTCTGGAAACACCATATATTTT. Protein sequence: CAISGDISSGNTIYF.

CDR3 bases: TGTGCCAGCAGCTTAGTGGCGCTGGGGGCAGGATTCTCCTACAATGAGCAGTTCTTC. Translated: CASSLVALGAGFSYNEQFF. V gene TRBV7-9 combines with J gene TRBJ2-1, with D maybe TRBD1 (6 bases). The ends were cut back, 1 base at V and 0 bases at J, with 19 bases in the middle. The germline V gene has CDR1 SEHNR and CDR2 FQNEAQ (reference sequence). This CDR3 comprises 19 residues.

The CDR3 here is CASNFPQAGGPDEQYF. The CDR3 nucleotides read TGTGCCAGCAATTTTCCTCAGGCGGGAGGGCCGGATGAGCAGTACTTC. This chain links TRBV28 with TRBJ2-7; 9 bases line up with TRBD2. The CDR3 consists of 16 residues. Germline CDR1 and CDR2: MDHEN and SYDVKM. The junction had 17 bases not matched to a gene; V was cut back by 7 bases and J by 7 bases.

The gene calls are TRBV7-2 and TRBJ2-5; D might be TRBD2 (6 bases). V shed 2 bases and J shed 4 bases, with 17 bases lying between them. Per the germline V gene, CDR1 is SGHTA and CDR2 is FQGNSA. CDR3 length: 16 residues. The CDR3, as DNA: TGTGCCAGCAGCTTAATTGCCGGGAGAATGCGAGAGACCCAGTACTTC. Its translation is CASSLIAGRMRETQYF.

This clone was counted a few times. The rearrangement links TRBV4-1 to TRBJ1-2, with D possibly being TRBD1 (5 bases). The germline gives CDR1 MGHRA, CDR2 YSYEKL. The CDR3 contains 15 residues. The ends were cut back, 0 bases at V and 2 bases at J, with 10 bases in the middle. CDR3 in DNA: TGCGCCAGCAGCCAAGACTTCAGACAGAACTATGGCTACACCTTC. It specifies CASSQDFRQNYGYTF.

V usage is TRBV7-3 and J usage is TRBJ1-1; TRBD1 might be the D (6 bases). The CDR3 has 14 amino acids. V was shortened by 5 bases and J by 1 base, with 11 bases between the two germline ends. Germline-derived CDR1 and CDR2 are SGHTA and FQGTGA. The CDR3 nucleotides are TGTGCCAGCAGCCCCGGGGGGCGGAACACTGAAGCTTTCTTT. Protein sequence: CASSPGGRNTEAFF.

The chain couples TRBV5-1 to TRBJ2-1; D remains ambiguous. This CDR3 contains 14 residues. The V end was cut by 0 bases, the J end by 9 bases, with 13 bases between. Germline V gene lookup returns CDR1 SGHRS and CDR2 YFSETQ. The CDR3 DNA sequence: TGCGCCAGCAGCTTGGAAGAAATCCTCGGTGAGCAGTTCTTC. Residues: CASSLEEILGEQFF.

Remarks on this clone: A junction boundary mismatches the germline segment, possibly from a read error. The CDR3 DNA reads as TGTGCCAGCAGTCAACCCACTAGCGGAGACTCTTCCTGGTCCTTC. Translating gives CASSQPTSGDSSWSF. This chain uses TRBV28 with TRBJ2-7, with TRBD2 identical over 8 bases. The CDR3 is 15 amino acids. CDR1 is MDHEN and CDR2 is SYDVKM in the germline V gene.